The source of this T cell receptor beta chain is a study of blood T cell repertoires in COVID-19 (dated by TCRdb to the early 2020s). Turning to the overall study: Collaborator samples came from the United States, Italy and Spain and covered acute and convalescent phases of COVID-19. The prospective study material was composed of cDNA or gDNA derived from T cells, B-cell-depleted T cells, or PBMCs. The dataset comprised deeply sampled blood TCRbeta repertoires from subjects exposed to, actively infected with, or recovered from COVID-19. A freely available public database, intended as a resource for researchers studying the immune response to SARS-CoV-2, is where the repertoires were released. Samples came from the ongoing ImmuneRACE study (first 160 participants) plus 1,254 subjects from 6 global collaborators. Nearly every sample came with metadata listing a de-identified subject ID, COVID-19 status, age in years and sex. Where available, HLA class I and class II types were taken from metadata supplied by the sample provider and were not determined by assay-based typing. What the research found in general, with its limitations: How much clinical and demographic metadata was included differed by source and by participant, and the metadata was provided uncurated.

For CDR1 and CDR2, the germline V gene lists SQVTM and ANQGSEA. The CDR3 runs 12 amino acids, cysteine and phenylalanine included. Only CDR3 DNA remains: 36 bases, in frame from the first base. The trim is 4 bases for V and 3 bases for J, with a gap of 8 bases between the germline ends. One collaborating source in Seattle enrolled patients during active infection and followed them longitudinally through the course of disease. Collaborating institutions collected whole blood in K2EDTA tubes following their own protocols. For TCRbeta analysis, collaborator samples were shipped as frozen whole blood, as isolated PBMCs, or as DNA extracted from either sample type. TCRbeta CDR3 regions were amplified from genomic DNA using the immunoSEQ Assay, a bias-controlled multiplex PCR. The published analysis was carried out like this. Nucleated cell counts per sample were estimated from amplification of reference gene primers within the assay. Sequence reads were collapsed and filtered to measure the absolute abundance of every unique TCRbeta CDR3 rearrangement. For each sample, productive Simpson clonality was calculated as the square root of Simpson's diversity index over productive rearrangements. TCRdb took this table from immuneACCESS and kept in-frame rearrangements with V and J called. Such tables lack part of the clones; where checked against another copy, unresolved V genes explain under half of the gap, and the rest is unexplained. The DNA was the basis for D and trimming; V, J and clone size are from that table. The sample contains approximately 170,000 clones, approximately 80% of them found a single time. The top ten clones comprise approximately 15% of the sample.

Concerning this clone: It has no known antigen specificity. No quality values exist for individual bases; no much larger clone is one base distant.

The chain is assembled from TRBV29-1 and TRBJ2-3; the D gene remains uncertain. The source is a woman in her 70s with COVID-19, enrolled during active disease. The source material was peripheral blood. CDR3 loop: CSVVPRTDTQYF. At the DNA level, the sequence is TGCAGCGTTGTACCCCGGACAGATACGCAGTATTTT.